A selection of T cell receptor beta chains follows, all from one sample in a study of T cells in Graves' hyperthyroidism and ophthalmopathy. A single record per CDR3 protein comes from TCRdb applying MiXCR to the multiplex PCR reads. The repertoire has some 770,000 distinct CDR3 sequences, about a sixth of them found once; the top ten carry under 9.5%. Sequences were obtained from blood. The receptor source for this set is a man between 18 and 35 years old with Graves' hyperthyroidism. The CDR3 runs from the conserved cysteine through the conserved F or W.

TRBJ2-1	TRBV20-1	CSAREVLAGYNEQFF
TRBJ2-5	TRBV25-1	CASRPHSGSGETQYF
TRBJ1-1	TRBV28	CASSSDRAMNTEAFF
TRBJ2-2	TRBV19	CASSTRYNVAGAVTGELFF
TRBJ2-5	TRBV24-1	CATSGRTSGIYQETQYF
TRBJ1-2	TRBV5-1	CASSVTGTEIYGYTF
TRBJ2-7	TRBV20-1	CSARAGGPEQYF
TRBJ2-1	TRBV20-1	CSATSYSSSYNEQFF
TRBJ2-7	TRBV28	CASRTSGYEQYF
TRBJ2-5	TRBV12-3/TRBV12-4	CASRSTTGGETQYF
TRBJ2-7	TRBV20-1	CSARDSQGSYEQYF
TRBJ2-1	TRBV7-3	CASSLSLAGGNEQFF
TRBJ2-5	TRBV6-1	CASSPGQEQETQYF
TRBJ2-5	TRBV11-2	CASTSFSGPETQYF
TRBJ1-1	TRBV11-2	CASSPRLLQNTEAFF
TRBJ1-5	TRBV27	CASSLRRSSNQPQHF
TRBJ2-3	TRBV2	CASTPLAASTDTQYF
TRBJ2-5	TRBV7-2	CASSLRTTKETQYF
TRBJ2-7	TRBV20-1	CSAHDLSQLGVSRGRRYEQYF
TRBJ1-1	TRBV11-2	CASSLTLGNTEAFF
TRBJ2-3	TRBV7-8	CASSLVVGGITDTQYF
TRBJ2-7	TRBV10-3	CAIWGGPIYEQYF
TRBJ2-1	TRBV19	CASSKLGEIREQFF
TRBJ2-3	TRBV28	CASSWGDGTDTQYF
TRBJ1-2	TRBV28	CASSLIVADNYGYTF
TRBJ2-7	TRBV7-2	CASTPRGRAYEQYF
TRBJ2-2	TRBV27	CASSRSGHTGELFF
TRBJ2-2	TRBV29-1	CSVQGNTGELFF
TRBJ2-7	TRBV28	CASSFSHGQYF
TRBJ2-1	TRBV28	CASSPTLGIYNEQFF
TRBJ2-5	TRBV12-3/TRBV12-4	CASSLARVETQYF
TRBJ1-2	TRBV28	CASSFPGVGGYTF
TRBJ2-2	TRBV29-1	CSARSSGLYGELFF
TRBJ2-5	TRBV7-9	CASSPYSGSGFSETQYF
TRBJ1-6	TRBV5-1	CASSLVAGDGNSPLHF
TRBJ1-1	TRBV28	CASSSSSGANTEAFF
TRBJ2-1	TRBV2	CASTPQVGTYNEQFF
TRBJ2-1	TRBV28	CATTPAGQSYNEQFF
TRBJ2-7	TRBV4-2	CASSQDHERPEQYF
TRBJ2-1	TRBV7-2	CASSPTRGGRERGNYSYNEQFF
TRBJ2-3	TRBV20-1	CSARESGTPPSKSSTDTQYF
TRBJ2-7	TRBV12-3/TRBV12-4	CASSSLSNGYEQYF
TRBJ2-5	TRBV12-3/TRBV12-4	CASSLALTGKYF
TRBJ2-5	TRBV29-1	CSVGHLYGETQYF
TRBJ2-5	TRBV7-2	CASSLDRVQETQYF
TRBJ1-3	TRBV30	CAARSPSGTTIYF
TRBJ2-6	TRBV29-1	CSVLGAKGIGANVLTF
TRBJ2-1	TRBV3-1	CASSQAGQTLYNEQFF
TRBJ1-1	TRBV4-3	CASSWDSHTEAFF
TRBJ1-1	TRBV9	CASSSVRDRVRLEAFF
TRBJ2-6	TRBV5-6	CASSYLNSGANVLTF
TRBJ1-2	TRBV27	CASSSSSTAGYGYTF